This TCR beta chain was observed in a study of beta chain features in type 1 diabetes. Investigators reverse transcribed all isolated RNA, so they sequenced expressed TCRB transcripts. Assay used: immunoSEQ multiplex PCR; TCRdb lists only in-frame clones, some missing. The sample has 100,000 to 150,000 clones, roughly 17% seen once. V lost 8 bases, J lost 0 bases, and 14 bases lay in between. CDR1 is SNHLY and CDR2 is FYNNEI in the germline V gene. The CDR3 runs 16 residues. This clone showed up just a few times. Its matching antigen is unknown. The study's findings and limits: Any PCR bias toward short templates would affect both groups alike. When Type 1 diabetes patients were examined, their TCRB CDR3s proved moderately but significantly shorter in all four CD4+ subsets.

This rearrangement joins TRBV2 to TRBJ2-6; D unclear. The sample consisted of central memory CD4+ T cells from blood. The receptor's source is a man younger than 35 with type 1 diabetes. CDR3: CASSRTFLSGANVLTF. Here the CDR3 DNA reads TGTGCCAGCTCCAGGACCTTTCTCTCTGGGGCCAACGTCCTGACTTTC.